This TCR beta chain emerged from a study of HIV-infected patients and healthy controls. Points from the study as a whole: In healthy controls, MAIT alpha CDR3s were common; in HIV+ repertoires, severely depleted.

All unsorted peripheral T cells were captured because whole blood was used without fractionation. Alpha and beta constant-region primers primed reverse transcription of around 540 ng RNA. Each of the alpha and beta chains got its own library through chain-specific third strand synthesis with indices. A 5' RACE adapter with a random hexamer and the SP2 primer site was joined to cDNA. Each molecule carried a 12-nucleotide identifier made of two joined random hexamers added before amplification. TCRdb analysed the 5' RACE reads with MiXCR anew, one entry per CDR3 protein. Altogether about 10,000 distinct CDR3 sequences are present, roughly 8% being singletons, with the ten largest covering roughly 3.6%. Note on this clonotype: Its antigen is as yet unknown.

Per germline, CDR1 GTSNPN and CDR2 SVGIG (reference sequence). The CDR3 sequence is 16 residues long. Trimming took off 0 bases at V and 0 bases at J, with 14 bases between the two ends. This clonotype was obtained from an adult in good health. This rearrangement joins TRBV30 to TRBJ1-1; D may be TRBD1 (6 bases). The specimen was blood. The CDR3: CAWSVLGAAMNTEAFF. The CDR3 DNA follows: TGTGCCTGGAGTGTATTGGGGGCCGCTATGAACACTGAAGCTTTCTTT.